The 8 T cell receptor beta chains listed next were all sequenced from one sample in a study of OX40 agonist ivuxolimab in advanced cancers. Libraries were constructed by the immunoSEQ multiplex PCR assay. The source is immuneACCESS, and TCRdb retained only in-frame sequences with V and J called. Part of the clones is not carried over; for the studies checked, unresolved V genes explain less than half of this, and the remainder is unexplained. The sample records some 54,000 clones, approximately 90% of which are singletons. 11% to 15% of the sample belongs to the ten largest clones. The sequencing used CD4+ or CD8+ T cells sorted from blood, collected in a trial of the OX40 agonist ivuxolimab. The receptors shown here come from an adult with an advanced solid tumor such as melanoma, head and neck, liver or kidney cancer.

The CDR3 region is CASSGTSGEAFTDTQYF. As DNA, the CDR3 is TGTGCCAGCAGCGGGACTAGCGGGGAGGCTTTCACAGATACGCAGTATTTT. The rearrangement links TRBV5-6 to TRBJ2-3, with TRBD2 matching 13 bases. The ends lost 4 bases at V and 2 bases at J; junction bases unmatched: 7. Germline assignment: CDR1 SGHDT and CDR2 YYEEEE. CDR3 length equals 17 residues.

The chain carries TRBV7-2 and TRBJ1-5; possible D gene TRBD1, 6 bases. Germline CDR1 reads SGHTA; CDR2 reads FQGNSA. The ends were cut back, 5 bases at V and 6 bases at J, with 17 bases in the middle. The CDR3 runs to 15 residues. CDR3 sequence: CASSLSTGSGQPQHF. CDR3 nucleotides: TGTGCCAGCAGCCTAAGCACAGGGTCAGGTCAGCCCCAGCATTTT.

The V gene is TRBV27, the J gene TRBJ1-1; D is unresolved. In germline, CDR1 is MNHEY, CDR2 SMNVEV (reference sequence). V lost 2 bases and J lost 0, with 10 bases in between. The CDR3 spans 15 residues. In nucleotides, the CDR3 is TGTGCCAGCAGTTTAACCCACAGTTTGAACACTGAAGCTTTCTTT. This encodes CASSLTHSLNTEAFF.

The chain uses TRBV6-5 and TRBJ1-1, with D unresolved. CDR1 and CDR2 from the germline V gene are MNHEY and SVGAGI. CDR3 length equals 13 residues. Trimming took off 0 bases at V and 0 bases at J, with 2 bases between the two ends. The CDR3: CASSYSLNTEAFF. CDR3 coding DNA: TGTGCCAGCAGTTACTCGCTGAACACTGAAGCTTTCTTT.

This chain joins TRBV4-1 and TRBJ2-7; D possibly matches TRBD1 or TRBD2 (5 bases each). CDR3 length: 14 amino acids. In germline, CDR1 is MGHRA, CDR2 YSYEKL. Trimming removed 0 bases at V and 7 bases at J, with 13 bases between. CDR3 protein: CASSQDIEGQEQYF. CDR3 in DNA: TGCGCCAGCAGCCAAGATATCGAGGGGCAGGAGCAGTACTTC.

This sequence joins TRBV2 and TRBJ1-5, with 8 bases lining up with TRBD1. V shed 4 bases, J shed 3 bases, and the junction held 2 bases outside the gene matches. Germline V lookup: CDR1 SNHLY, CDR2 FYNNEI. CDR3 size: 14 residues. For the CDR3, the DNA is TGTGCCAGCAGTGGGACAGGGTCCAATCAGCCCCAGCATTTT. Amino acid sequence: CASSGTGSNQPQHF.

J is TRBJ2-7 and V is TRBV7-8; D tentatively fits TRBD1 or TRBD2 (5 bases each). Germline assignment: CDR1 SGHVS and CDR2 FQNEAQ. This CDR3 has 13 residues. V lost 1 base and J lost 5, with 9 bases in between. The CDR3 DNA follows: TGTGCCAGCAGCTTAGGGGGGATTAACGAGCAGTACTTC. This translates into CASSLGGINEQYF.

The V and J genes are TRBV4-1 and TRBJ2-6; the match to TRBD1 covers 8 bases. This CDR3 has 15 residues. The V gene end was trimmed by 6 bases and the J gene end by 3 bases; junction bases not matched to a gene: 4. Germline CDR1 reads MGHRA; CDR2 reads YSYEKL. This CDR3 reads CASSRGQVGANVLTF. CDR3 coding DNA: TGCGCCAGCAGTCGGGGACAGGTTGGGGCCAACGTCCTGACTTTC.